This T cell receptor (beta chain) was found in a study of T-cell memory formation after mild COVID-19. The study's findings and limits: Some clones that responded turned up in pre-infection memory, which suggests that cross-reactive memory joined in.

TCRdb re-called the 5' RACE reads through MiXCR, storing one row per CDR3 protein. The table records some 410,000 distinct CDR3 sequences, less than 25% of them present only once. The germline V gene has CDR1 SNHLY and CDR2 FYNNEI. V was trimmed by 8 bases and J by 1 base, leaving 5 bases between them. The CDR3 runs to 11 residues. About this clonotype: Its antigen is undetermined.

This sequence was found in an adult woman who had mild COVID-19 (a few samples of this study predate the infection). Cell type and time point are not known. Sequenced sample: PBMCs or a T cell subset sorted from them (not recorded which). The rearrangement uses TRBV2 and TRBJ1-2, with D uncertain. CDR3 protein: CASGINYGYTF. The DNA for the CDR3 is TGTGCCAGCGGGATTAACTATGGCTACACCTTC.